One and the same sample provided the 15 T cell receptor beta chains below, sequenced in a study of beta chain features in type 1 diabetes. For these receptors, no antigen is known. Study outcomes and limitations: Across all four CD4+ subsets, people with type 1 diabetes showed modestly shorter TCRB CDR3s.

Expressed TCRB transcripts were sequenced, since all the RNA that had been isolated was reverse transcribed. This table comes from immunoSEQ multiplex PCR, and its TCRdb copy is limited to in-frame clones, with some not included. The sample has about 340,000 clones, roughly 13% seen once; the top ten hold over 0.014%. Sequencing was performed on naive CD4+ T cells from blood. The receptor source for this set is a woman aged 18-35 years with type 1 diabetes.

The chain couples TRBV11-1 to TRBJ1-2; D uncertain. Germline V gene lookup returns CDR1 SGHAT and CDR2 FQDESV (reference sequence). V was shortened by 4 bases and J by 5 bases, with 17 bases between the two germline ends. The CDR3 is made up of 15 amino acids. Here the CDR3 reads CASSSPRTPGYGYTF. In DNA form, the CDR3 reads TGTGCCAGCAGCTCCCCCCGGACGCCGGGATATGGCTACACCTTC.

The chain links TRBV11-3 to TRBJ2-1; D is perhaps TRBD2 (6 bases). Germline CDR1 is SGHNT and CDR2 is YENEEA. Trimming removed 3 bases from V and 10 bases from J, with 10 bases in between. This CDR3 is built from 12 residues. The CDR3 DNA reads TGTGCCAGCAGCTTGGGGGGTCCAGAGCAGTTCTTC. Encoded protein: CASSLGGPEQFF.

There are a few counts of this clone. The chain carries TRBV9 and TRBJ1-2, with D possibly matching TRBD1 (6 bases). From germline, CDR1 is SGDLS and CDR2 YYNGEE. The V end lost 3 bases, the J end lost 5 bases, and 17 bases lay between the germline ends. There are 15 residues in the CDR3. The CDR3 region is CASSAPGTTTYGYTF. The DNA for the CDR3 is TGTGCCAGCAGCGCTCCCGGGACAACTACTTATGGCTACACCTTC. Variable domain in full (rest from reference TRBV9 and TRBJ1-2): DSGVTQTPKHLITATGQRVTLRCSPRSGDLSVYWYQQSLDQGLQFLIQYYNGEERAKGNILERFSAQQFPDLHSELNLSSLELGDSALYFCASSAPGTTTYGYTFGSGTRLTVV.

V is TRBV30 and J is TRBJ1-2; 7 positions agree with TRBD1. Trimming took 3 bases from V and 8 from J; bases not matched to a gene: 9. The germline V gene has CDR1 GTSNPN and CDR2 SVGIG (reference sequence). This CDR3 is built from 13 residues. The CDR3 loop is CAWSPQGMGGYTF. The CDR3 DNA is TGTGCCTGGAGCCCACAGGGGATGGGGGGCTACACCTTC.

The chain links TRBV9 to TRBJ2-2; no firm D call. The V end was cut by 3 bases, the J end by 4 bases, with 13 bases between. This CDR3 is 15 amino acids long. Germline CDR1 and CDR2: SGDLS and YYNGEE. CDR3 protein: CASSASILGTGELFF. CDR3 DNA: TGTGCCAGCAGCGCTTCCATACTCGGCACCGGGGAGCTGTTTTTT.

The chain links TRBV30 to TRBJ2-7; D may be TRBD2 (6 bases). The germline V and J ends were trimmed by 5 bases and 4 bases, with 9 bases remaining between them. The CDR3 runs 11 residues. CDR1 and CDR2 from the germline V gene are GTSNPN and SVGIG (reference sequence). CDR3 DNA sequence: TGTGCCTGGGGGACTGATTACGAGCAGTACTTC. Encoded protein: CAWGTDYEQYF.

The rearrangement uses TRBV19 and TRBJ1-2, with no clear D. CDR1 and CDR2 (germline): LNHDA, SQIVND (reference sequence). V lost 8 bases and J 2 bases, leaving 6 bases between the germline ends. This CDR3 region has 11 residues. As DNA, the CDR3 is TGTGCCAGTCAGGTGAACTATGGCTACACCTTC. Protein: CASQVNYGYTF.

The CDR3 is CASSLTGAGGTEAFF. DNA for the CDR3: TGTGCCAGCAGCCTCACAGGGGCAGGCGGGACTGAAGCTTTCTTT. The chain joins TRBV7-3 to TRBJ1-1; 7 bases are shared with TRBD1. This CDR3 is 15 amino acids long. CDR1 is SGHTA and CDR2 is FQGTGA in the germline V gene. The V gene end was trimmed by 5 bases and the J gene end by 5 bases; junction bases not matched to a gene: 11.

The rearrangement uses TRBV11-2 and TRBJ2-7, with D uncertain. The CDR3 sequence is 14 residues long. The germline V gene encodes CDR1 SGHAT and CDR2 FQNNGV. The ends were cut back, 0 bases at V and 3 bases at J, with 9 bases in the middle. CDR3 coding DNA: TGTGCCAGCAGCTTAGACCCCAGTAACTACGAGCAGTACTTC. Amino acids: CASSLDPSNYEQYF.

This chain links TRBV19 with TRBJ2-5; perhaps TRBD2 as D (6 bases). This CDR3 is 11 amino acids long. Germline CDR1 reads LNHDA; CDR2 reads SQIVND (reference sequence). Trimming pared 6 bases from V and 6 bases from J, leaving 8 bases between. The DNA for the CDR3 is TGTGCCAGTAGAGGAGGGAAGACCCAGTACTTC. It yields the protein CASRGGKTQYF. The full variable domain, with the rest looked up from reference TRBV19 and TRBJ2-5, is DGGITQSPKYLFRKEGQNVTLSCEQNLNHDAMYWYRQDPGQGLRLIYYSQIVNDFQKGDIAEGYSVSREKKESFPLTVTSAQKNPTAFYLCASRGGKTQYFGPGTRLLVL.

The rearrangement uses TRBV29-1 and TRBJ1-5; possible D gene TRBD1, 6 bases. Per germline, CDR1 SQVTM and CDR2 ANQGSEA. The germline V and J ends were trimmed by 7 bases and 4 bases, with 11 bases remaining between them. This CDR3 is 12 amino acids long. The CDR3 loop reads CSAGDKNQPQHF. The CDR3 DNA follows: TGCAGCGCCGGGGACAAGAATCAGCCCCAGCATTTT.

The rearrangement uses TRBV9 and TRBJ1-2; 8 bases line up with TRBD1. Germline V gene data show CDR1 as SGDLS and CDR2 as YYNGEE. V dropped 4 bases and J dropped 7; count of bases not matched to a gene: 12. The CDR3 runs to 15 residues. CDR3 residues: CASSTPDRAIGGYTF. The CDR3 DNA reads as TGTGCCAGCAGCACTCCGGACAGGGCAATTGGTGGCTACACCTTC.

V and J are TRBV2 and TRBJ1-5; D gene ambiguous. The ends were cut back, 7 bases at V and 7 bases at J, with 11 bases in the middle. Germline CDR1 reads SNHLY; CDR2 reads FYNNEI. This CDR3 region has 12 residues. CDR3 in DNA: TGTGCCAGCAATAAACTAGGGCAGCCCCAGCATTTT. Its translation: CASNKLGQPQHF.

This clone was found a few times. The rearrangement joins TRBV7-2 to TRBJ2-7; TRBD1 agrees at 9 bases. The CDR3 sequence is 14 residues long. V was clipped by 5 bases and J by 3 bases; unmatched bases: 5. Germline values: CDR1 SGHTA, CDR2 FQGNSA. The CDR3 bases are TGTGCCAGCAGCCCACCGACAGGGGGCTACGAGCAGTACTTC. It encodes CASSPPTGGYEQYF. Looking up the rest from reference TRBV7-2 and TRBJ2-7 gives the full variable domain: GAGVSQSPSNKVTEKGKDVELRCDPISGHTALYWYRQSLGQGLEFLIYFQGNSAPDKSGLPSDRFSAERTGGSVSTLTIQRTQQEDSAVYLCASSPPTGGYEQYFGPGTRLTVT.

This clone appeared a few times. The rearrangement joins TRBV25-1 to TRBJ1-5; 7 nucleotides agree with TRBD1. This CDR3 region has 13 residues. Trimming cost V 8 bases and J 1 base; bases outside gene matches: 2. Germline values: CDR1 MGHDK, CDR2 SYGVNS. The CDR3 coding sequence is TGTGCCAGCCGGGGACAGAGCAATCAGCCCCAGCATTTT. Its translation is CASRGQSNQPQHF.